This TCR beta chain derives from a study of T-cell reconstitution after alpha-beta-depleted transplantation in children. V lost 4 bases and J lost 0, with 12 bases in between. Germline CDR1 is DFQATT and CDR2 is SNEGSKA (reference sequence). The CDR3 is made up of 15 amino acids. For TCRbeta, the library was prepared with unique molecular identifiers. TCRdb itself ran the PCR reads through MiXCR, one entry per CDR3 protein. The sample yields 240,000 or so distinct CDR3 sequences, 8.2% seen once. The rearrangement uses TRBV20-1 and TRBJ2-2; no firm D call. This specimen consisted of PBMCs, mostly from graft donor cells, obtained 180 days after TCRalphabeta/CD19-depleted stem cell transplant. This clonotype was sampled from a male patient younger than 18 who had a stem cell transplant for acute lymphoblastic leukemia, so the T cells may come from the graft donor. DNA for the CDR3: TGCAGTGCTATCGGGCTCGCAACGAACACCGGGGAGCTGTTTTTT. Protein: CSAIGLATNTGELFF.